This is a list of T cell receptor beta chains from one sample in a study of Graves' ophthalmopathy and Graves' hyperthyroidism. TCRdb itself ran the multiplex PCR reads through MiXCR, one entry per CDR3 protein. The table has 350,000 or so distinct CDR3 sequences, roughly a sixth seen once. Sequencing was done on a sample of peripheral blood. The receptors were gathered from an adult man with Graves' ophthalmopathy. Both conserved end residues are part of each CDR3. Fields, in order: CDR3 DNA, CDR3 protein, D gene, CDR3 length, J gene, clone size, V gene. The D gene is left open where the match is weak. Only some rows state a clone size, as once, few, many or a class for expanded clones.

CDR3 DNA: TGTGCCACCAGTGACCCCGGATACAGCGGCGGCGAGCAGTACTTC
CDR3 protein: CATSDPGYSGGEQYF
D gene: .
CDR3 length: 15
J gene: TRBJ2-7
clone size: many
V gene: TRBV24-1

CDR3 DNA: TGTGCCTGGAGTGTACGGATGGGAAACACCATATATTTT
CDR3 protein: CAWSVRMGNTIYF
D gene: .
CDR3 length: 13
J gene: TRBJ1-3
clone size: .
V gene: TRBV30

CDR3 DNA: TGCAGCGTTCTAGATCGAGGCTACACCTTC
CDR3 protein: CSVLDRGYTF
D gene: .
CDR3 length: 10
J gene: TRBJ1-2
clone size: .
V gene: TRBV29-1

CDR3 DNA: TGTGCCAGCAGTTATGACCGCGACACCGGGGAGCTGTTTTTT
CDR3 protein: CASSYDRDTGELFF
D gene: .
CDR3 length: 14
J gene: TRBJ2-2
clone size: many
V gene: TRBV2

CDR3 DNA: TGTGCCAGCAGCCGGAGGCTTCCCTCCTACGAGCAGTACTTC
CDR3 protein: CASSRRLPSYEQYF
D gene: .
CDR3 length: 14
J gene: TRBJ2-7
clone size: many
V gene: TRBV11-2

CDR3 DNA: TGTGCCAGCAGCCTCGGACAGGGGGTCTCTGAAGCTTTCTTT
CDR3 protein: CASSLGQGVSEAFF
D gene: TRBD1
CDR3 length: 14
J gene: TRBJ1-1
clone size: many
V gene: TRBV11-2

CDR3 DNA: TGCGCCAGCGGCCCTCCCTGGGACAGTTCCTACGAGCAGTACTTC
CDR3 protein: CASGPPWDSSYEQYF
D gene: TRBD1
CDR3 length: 15
J gene: TRBJ2-7
clone size: many
V gene: TRBV5-1

CDR3 DNA: TGTGCCACCAGTGATTCACTAGCGGCCCCAGAGACCCAGTACTTC
CDR3 protein: CATSDSLAAPETQYF
D gene: TRBD2
CDR3 length: 15
J gene: TRBJ2-5
clone size: many
V gene: TRBV24-1

CDR3 DNA: TGTGCCAGTACCCACCCGGGACAGGGCCACTATGGCTACACCTTC
CDR3 protein: CASTHPGQGHYGYTF
D gene: TRBD1
CDR3 length: 15
J gene: TRBJ1-2
clone size: many
V gene: TRBV19

CDR3 DNA: TGTGCCAGCAGTTACTCGGGGGGGCTACCCTACGAGCAGTACTTC
CDR3 protein: CASSYSGGLPYEQYF
D gene: .
CDR3 length: 15
J gene: TRBJ2-7
clone size: many
V gene: TRBV6-5

CDR3 DNA: TGCGCCAACAGCCAAGATTTGGGCGGGAGCCAAGAGACCCAGTACTTC
CDR3 protein: CANSQDLGGSQETQYF
D gene: TRBD2
CDR3 length: 16
J gene: TRBJ2-5
clone size: many
V gene: TRBV4-3

CDR3 DNA: TGCAGTGCTACGGGACTAGCGGGGGGGTCCGAGTACGAGCAGTACTTC
CDR3 protein: CSATGLAGGSEYEQYF
D gene: TRBD2
CDR3 length: 16
J gene: TRBJ2-7
clone size: .
V gene: TRBV20-1

CDR3 DNA: TGCGCCAGCAGCCAAGTTCCCGACAGGTTTGCGACCCAGTACTTC
CDR3 protein: CASSQVPDRFATQYF
D gene: .
CDR3 length: 15
J gene: TRBJ2-5
clone size: many
V gene: TRBV4-1

CDR3 DNA: TGTGCCAGCAGCCAACTCTCCTTGGGGAAAGAGACCCAGTACTTC
CDR3 protein: CASSQLSLGKETQYF
D gene: .
CDR3 length: 15
J gene: TRBJ2-5
clone size: .
V gene: TRBV3-1

CDR3 DNA: TGTGCCAGCAGTTTATCGTATCAGGGCAATCAGCCCCAGCATTTT
CDR3 protein: CASSLSYQGNQPQHF
D gene: .
CDR3 length: 15
J gene: TRBJ1-5
clone size: many
V gene: TRBV27

CDR3 DNA: TGTGCCAGCAGCTTAGCGCTCCAGTCTCGGCAGTACTTC
CDR3 protein: CASSLALQSRQYF
D gene: .
CDR3 length: 13
J gene: TRBJ2-4
clone size: .
V gene: TRBV7-2

CDR3 DNA: TGTGCCAGCACCCCCTTAAGGGGGGGGATGGAGACCCAGTACTTC
CDR3 protein: CASTPLRGGMETQYF
D gene: .
CDR3 length: 15
J gene: TRBJ2-5
clone size: many
V gene: TRBV6-5

CDR3 DNA: TGCAGTGTTCGAACCCCGGGACTCAACTATGGCTACACCTTC
CDR3 protein: CSVRTPGLNYGYTF
D gene: .
CDR3 length: 14
J gene: TRBJ1-2
clone size: many
V gene: TRBV20-1

CDR3 DNA: TGTGCCAGCAGTTACGGGCCGGGACAGGGGGCTGGAGGCTACACCTTC
CDR3 protein: CASSYGPGQGAGGYTF
D gene: TRBD1
CDR3 length: 16
J gene: TRBJ1-2
clone size: many
V gene: TRBV6-5

CDR3 DNA: TGTGCCAGCAGCTCCGGCTCGAACACTGAAGCTTTCTTT
CDR3 protein: CASSSGSNTEAFF
D gene: .
CDR3 length: 13
J gene: TRBJ1-1
clone size: many
V gene: TRBV7-2

CDR3 DNA: TGCAGTGCGGAGCCCAGAAACACTGAAGCTTTCTTT
CDR3 protein: CSAEPRNTEAFF
D gene: .
CDR3 length: 12
J gene: TRBJ1-1
clone size: many
V gene: TRBV20-1

CDR3 DNA: TGTGCCAGCAGCTTAATCCAGGACACTGAAGCTTTCTTT
CDR3 protein: CASSLIQDTEAFF
D gene: .
CDR3 length: 13
J gene: TRBJ1-1
clone size: many
V gene: TRBV7-2

CDR3 DNA: TGTGCCAGCACGGGGACAGGGCTCCACGAGCAGTACTTC
CDR3 protein: CASTGTGLHEQYF
D gene: TRBD1
CDR3 length: 13
J gene: TRBJ2-7
clone size: large
V gene: TRBV6-5

CDR3 DNA: TGTGCCAGCAGCTTAATAAGAGGGGGCTTGTACTTC
CDR3 protein: CASSLIRGGLYF
D gene: TRBD1
CDR3 length: 12
J gene: TRBJ2-7
clone size: .
V gene: TRBV11-2

CDR3 DNA: TGTGCCAGCAGAACCGGGACAGGGTATCTCGAGCAGTACTTC
CDR3 protein: CASRTGTGYLEQYF
D gene: TRBD1
CDR3 length: 14
J gene: TRBJ2-7
clone size: .
V gene: TRBV28

CDR3 DNA: TGCAGTGCTTCGACTAGCTACGAGCAGTACTTC
CDR3 protein: CSASTSYEQYF
D gene: .
CDR3 length: 11
J gene: TRBJ2-7
clone size: few
V gene: TRBV20-1

CDR3 DNA: TGTGCCAGCAGTGAAGTGGGGGGATTAGCCAAAAACATTCAGTACTTC
CDR3 protein: CASSEVGGLAKNIQYF
D gene: .
CDR3 length: 16
J gene: TRBJ2-4
clone size: many
V gene: TRBV6-1

CDR3 DNA: TGTGCCAGCAGTCCTTCTAGACTAGCGGGAGGAGAGACCCAGTACTTC
CDR3 protein: CASSPSRLAGGETQYF
D gene: TRBD2
CDR3 length: 16
J gene: TRBJ2-5
clone size: once
V gene: TRBV6-1

CDR3 DNA: TGCAGTGCTAGGGGACGGCAAGCTAACTATGGCTACACCTTC
CDR3 protein: CSARGRQANYGYTF
D gene: .
CDR3 length: 14
J gene: TRBJ1-2
clone size: many
V gene: TRBV20-1

CDR3 DNA: TGTGCCAGCAGCCCCCGGAGCTCCGGGGAGCTGTTTTTT
CDR3 protein: CASSPRSSGELFF
D gene: .
CDR3 length: 13
J gene: TRBJ2-2
clone size: many
V gene: TRBV9

CDR3 DNA: TGTGCCAGCAGCGTAGGTTCGAGGGGACACAGCTATGGCTACACCTTC
CDR3 protein: CASSVGSRGHSYGYTF
D gene: .
CDR3 length: 16
J gene: TRBJ1-2
clone size: many
V gene: TRBV9

CDR3 DNA: TGTGCCTGGAGTGTTACAGGGGATCAGCCCCAGCATTTT
CDR3 protein: CAWSVTGDQPQHF
D gene: TRBD1
CDR3 length: 13
J gene: TRBJ1-5
clone size: many
V gene: TRBV30

CDR3 DNA: TGCGCCAGCAGCTTGGGGACAGGGGCTGGGGCCAACGTCCTGACTTTC
CDR3 protein: CASSLGTGAGANVLTF
D gene: TRBD1
CDR3 length: 16
J gene: TRBJ2-6
clone size: .
V gene: TRBV5-1

CDR3 DNA: TGTGCCAGCAGTATGGGCCCGAACACCGGGGAGCTGTTTTTT
CDR3 protein: CASSMGPNTGELFF
D gene: .
CDR3 length: 14
J gene: TRBJ2-2
clone size: many
V gene: TRBV2

CDR3 DNA: TGTGCCATCAGGCAACAGATAGGGGACAATCAGCCCCAGCATTTT
CDR3 protein: CAIRQQIGDNQPQHF
D gene: .
CDR3 length: 15
J gene: TRBJ1-5
clone size: many
V gene: TRBV10-3

CDR3 DNA: TGTGCCTGGAATTCCTTTACAGACGGAAACACCATATATTTT
CDR3 protein: CAWNSFTDGNTIYF
D gene: .
CDR3 length: 14
J gene: TRBJ1-3
clone size: many
V gene: TRBV30

CDR3 DNA: TGTGCCAGCCAATTGGGGGGAATAGCCGCACTATACGAGCAGTACTTC
CDR3 protein: CASQLGGIAALYEQYF
D gene: .
CDR3 length: 16
J gene: TRBJ2-7
clone size: many
V gene: TRBV12-3/TRBV12-4

CDR3 DNA: TGCGCCAGCAGCCAGTGGCCCGGGGACAACTACGAGCAGTACTTC
CDR3 protein: CASSQWPGDNYEQYF
D gene: .
CDR3 length: 15
J gene: TRBJ2-7
clone size: .
V gene: TRBV5-1

CDR3 DNA: TGTGCCAGCAGCTTAATACGTTCCCGGACGAAAGCTTTCTTT
CDR3 protein: CASSLIRSRTKAFF
D gene: .
CDR3 length: 14
J gene: TRBJ1-1
clone size: many
V gene: TRBV7-2

CDR3 DNA: TGTGCCAGCAGCCCAGAGGTGGGGGGCACCGTCAACTATGGCTACACCTTC
CDR3 protein: CASSPEVGGTVNYGYTF
D gene: .
CDR3 length: 17
J gene: TRBJ1-2
clone size: many
V gene: TRBV11-2

CDR3 DNA: TGTGCCACCAGCGACGGACTAGCGGGAGCTTCAAGAGAGACCCAGTACTTC
CDR3 protein: CATSDGLAGASRETQYF
D gene: TRBD2
CDR3 length: 17
J gene: TRBJ2-5
clone size: many
V gene: TRBV24-1

CDR3 DNA: TGCGCCAGCAGCCCGGACAGGGGCAGCAATCAGCCCCAGCATTTT
CDR3 protein: CASSPDRGSNQPQHF
D gene: TRBD1
CDR3 length: 15
J gene: TRBJ1-5
clone size: many
V gene: TRBV5-1

CDR3 DNA: TGTGCCAGCAGTGAATATCGGCAACCCCAAGAGACCCAGTACTTC
CDR3 protein: CASSEYRQPQETQYF
D gene: .
CDR3 length: 15
J gene: TRBJ2-5
clone size: many
V gene: TRBV25-1

CDR3 DNA: TGTGCCAGCAGTCACGGGACAGGGAGGACTGAAGCTTTCTTT
CDR3 protein: CASSHGTGRTEAFF
D gene: TRBD1
CDR3 length: 14
J gene: TRBJ1-1
clone size: medium-sized
V gene: TRBV6-5

CDR3 DNA: TGTGCCAGCAGTTTGAGAGAGAACACCGGGGAGCTGTTTTTT
CDR3 protein: CASSLRENTGELFF
D gene: .
CDR3 length: 14
J gene: TRBJ2-2
clone size: many
V gene: TRBV6-2/TRBV6-3

CDR3 DNA: TGTGCCAGCAGTGAAGGGGTATCTGTCGGCACTGAAGCTTTCTTT
CDR3 protein: CASSEGVSVGTEAFF
D gene: .
CDR3 length: 15
J gene: TRBJ1-1
clone size: many
V gene: TRBV6-1

CDR3 DNA: TGTGCCAGCACCCCCGGGCGGGGGAACACCGGGGAGCTGTTTTTT
CDR3 protein: CASTPGRGNTGELFF
D gene: .
CDR3 length: 15
J gene: TRBJ2-2
clone size: many
V gene: TRBV28

CDR3 DNA: TGTGCCAGCAGCGAAGACAGGGGTGGGGCCAACGTCCTGACTTTC
CDR3 protein: CASSEDRGGANVLTF
D gene: TRBD1
CDR3 length: 15
J gene: TRBJ2-6
clone size: many
V gene: TRBV2

CDR3 DNA: TGTGCCAGCAGAAAGCAGTCAATCTACGAGCAGTACTTC
CDR3 protein: CASRKQSIYEQYF
D gene: .
CDR3 length: 13
J gene: TRBJ2-7
clone size: many
V gene: TRBV6-2/TRBV6-3

CDR3 DNA: TGTGCCAGCAGTGATTTTGGGGCGTATGGCTACACCTTC
CDR3 protein: CASSDFGAYGYTF
D gene: .
CDR3 length: 13
J gene: TRBJ1-2
clone size: .
V gene: TRBV25-1

CDR3 DNA: TGTGCCAGCAGTTACCGAGCCGGCGATGGGAACACCATATATTTT
CDR3 protein: CASSYRAGDGNTIYF
D gene: .
CDR3 length: 15
J gene: TRBJ1-3
clone size: .
V gene: TRBV6-5

CDR3 DNA: TGTGCCAGCAGCTTCGCGGGGGGAAACGCCGGGGAGCTGTTTTTT
CDR3 protein: CASSFAGGNAGELFF
D gene: TRBD2
CDR3 length: 15
J gene: TRBJ2-2
clone size: many
V gene: TRBV7-2

CDR3 DNA: TGTGCCAGCAGTCAAGACCGCAGTTCACCCCTCCACTTT
CDR3 protein: CASSQDRSSPLHF
D gene: .
CDR3 length: 13
J gene: TRBJ1-6
clone size: many
V gene: TRBV7-3

CDR3 DNA: TGTGCCTGGACGGAGGGGCTTTATGGCTACACCTTC
CDR3 protein: CAWTEGLYGYTF
D gene: .
CDR3 length: 12
J gene: TRBJ1-2
clone size: .
V gene: TRBV30

CDR3 DNA: TGTGCCAGCAAAAGGACAGGATCCTACGAGCAGTACTTC
CDR3 protein: CASKRTGSYEQYF
D gene: TRBD1
CDR3 length: 13
J gene: TRBJ2-7
clone size: .
V gene: TRBV27

CDR3 DNA: TGCGCCAGCAGCTTCGGCGCGGAGGAGACCCAGTACTTC
CDR3 protein: CASSFGAEETQYF
D gene: .
CDR3 length: 13
J gene: TRBJ2-5
clone size: many
V gene: TRBV5-1

CDR3 DNA: TGTGCCAGCAGTTACTCGGGAAGAGGTACCTACGAGCAGTACTTC
CDR3 protein: CASSYSGRGTYEQYF
D gene: .
CDR3 length: 15
J gene: TRBJ2-7
clone size: many
V gene: TRBV6-2/TRBV6-3

CDR3 DNA: TGTGCCAGCGGGATTAGCGGGGGTATTCAAGAGACCCAGTACTTC
CDR3 protein: CASGISGGIQETQYF
D gene: TRBD2
CDR3 length: 15
J gene: TRBJ2-5
clone size: many
V gene: TRBV12-3/TRBV12-4

CDR3 DNA: TGTGCCAGTAGTACCGCCCGGGGGCTACTTGCTGGGGCCAACGTCCTGACTTTC
CDR3 protein: CASSTARGLLAGANVLTF
D gene: .
CDR3 length: 18
J gene: TRBJ2-6
clone size: many
V gene: TRBV19

CDR3 DNA: TGTGCCAGCAGTGACCCTTACAGGGCAAATTCACCCCTCCACTTT
CDR3 protein: CASSDPYRANSPLHF
D gene: .
CDR3 length: 15
J gene: TRBJ1-6
clone size: many
V gene: TRBV2